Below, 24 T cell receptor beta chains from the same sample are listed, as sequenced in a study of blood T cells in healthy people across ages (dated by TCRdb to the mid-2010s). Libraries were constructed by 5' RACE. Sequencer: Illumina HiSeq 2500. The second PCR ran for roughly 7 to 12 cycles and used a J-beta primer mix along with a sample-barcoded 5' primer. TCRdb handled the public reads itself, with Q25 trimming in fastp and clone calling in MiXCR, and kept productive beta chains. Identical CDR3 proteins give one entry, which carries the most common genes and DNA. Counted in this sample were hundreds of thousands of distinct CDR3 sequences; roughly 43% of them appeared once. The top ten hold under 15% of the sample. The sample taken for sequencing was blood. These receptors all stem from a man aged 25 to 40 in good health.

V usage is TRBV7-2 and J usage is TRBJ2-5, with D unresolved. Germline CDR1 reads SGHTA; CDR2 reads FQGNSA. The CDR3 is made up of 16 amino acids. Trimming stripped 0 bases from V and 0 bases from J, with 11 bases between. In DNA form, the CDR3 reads TGTGCCAGCAGCTTAGCTTCGGGCCTGTACCAAGAGACCCAGTACTTC. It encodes CASSLASGLYQETQYF.

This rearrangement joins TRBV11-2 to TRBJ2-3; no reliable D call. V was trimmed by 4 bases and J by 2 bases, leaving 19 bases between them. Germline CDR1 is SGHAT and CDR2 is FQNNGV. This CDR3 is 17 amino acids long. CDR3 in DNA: TGTGCCAGCAGCTCCCGACCGAACCGACCCCACACAGATACGCAGTATTTT. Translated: CASSSRPNRPHTDTQYF. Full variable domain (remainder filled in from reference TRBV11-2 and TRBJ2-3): EAGVAQSPRYKIIEKRQSVAFWCNPISGHATLYWYQQILGQGPKLLIQFQNNGVVDDSQLPKDRFSAERLKGVDSTLKIQPAKLEDSAVYLCASSSRPNRPHTDTQYFGPGTRLTVL.

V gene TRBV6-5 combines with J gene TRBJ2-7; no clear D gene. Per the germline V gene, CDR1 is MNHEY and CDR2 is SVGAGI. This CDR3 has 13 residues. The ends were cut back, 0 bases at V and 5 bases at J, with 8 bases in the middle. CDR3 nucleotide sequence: TGTGCCAGCAGTTACTCTGGGGTAAACGAGCAGTACTTC. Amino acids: CASSYSGVNEQYF.

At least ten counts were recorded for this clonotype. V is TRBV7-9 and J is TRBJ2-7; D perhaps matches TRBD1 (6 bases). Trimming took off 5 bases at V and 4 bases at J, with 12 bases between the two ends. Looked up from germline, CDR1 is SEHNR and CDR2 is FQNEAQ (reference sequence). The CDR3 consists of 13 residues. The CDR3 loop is CASSMGQGYEQYF. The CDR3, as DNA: TGTGCCAGCAGCATGGGACAAGGATACGAGCAGTACTTC.

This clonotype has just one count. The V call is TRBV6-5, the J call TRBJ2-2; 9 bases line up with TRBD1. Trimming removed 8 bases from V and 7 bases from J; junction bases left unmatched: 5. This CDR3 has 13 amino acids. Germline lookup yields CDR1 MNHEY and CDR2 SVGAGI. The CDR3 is CASSGQGIGELFF. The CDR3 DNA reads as TGTGCCAGCTCTGGACAGGGGATCGGGGAGCTGTTTTTT.

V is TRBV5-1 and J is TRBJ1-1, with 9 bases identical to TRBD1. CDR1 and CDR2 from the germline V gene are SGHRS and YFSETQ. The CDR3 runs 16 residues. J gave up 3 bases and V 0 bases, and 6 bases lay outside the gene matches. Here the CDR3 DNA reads TGCGCCAGCAGCTTGGGGACAGGGGCGCTTGACACTGAAGCTTTCTTT. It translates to CASSLGTGALDTEAFF. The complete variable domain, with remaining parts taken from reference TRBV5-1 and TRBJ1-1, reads KAGVTQTPRYLIKTRGQQVTLSCSPISGHRSVSWYQQTPGQGLQFLFEYFSETQRNKGNFPGRFSGRQFSNSRSEMNVSTLELGDSALYLCASSLGTGALDTEAFFGQGTRLTVV.

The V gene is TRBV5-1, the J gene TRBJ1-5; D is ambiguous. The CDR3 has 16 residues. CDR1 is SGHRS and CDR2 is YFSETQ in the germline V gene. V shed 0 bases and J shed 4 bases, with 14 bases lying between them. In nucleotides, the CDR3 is TGCGCCAGCAGCTTGGATAAAAGGGTCTGTAATCAGCCCCAGCATTTT. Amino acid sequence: CASSLDKRVCNQPQHF.

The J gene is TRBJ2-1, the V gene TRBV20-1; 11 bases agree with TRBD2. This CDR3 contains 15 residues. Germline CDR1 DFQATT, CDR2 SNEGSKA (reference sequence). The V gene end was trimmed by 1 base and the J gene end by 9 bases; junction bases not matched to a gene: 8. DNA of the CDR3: TGCAGTGCTAGAGTGGTAGGGCTAGCGGGGGGTGAGCAGTTCTTC. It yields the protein CSARVVGLAGGEQFF.

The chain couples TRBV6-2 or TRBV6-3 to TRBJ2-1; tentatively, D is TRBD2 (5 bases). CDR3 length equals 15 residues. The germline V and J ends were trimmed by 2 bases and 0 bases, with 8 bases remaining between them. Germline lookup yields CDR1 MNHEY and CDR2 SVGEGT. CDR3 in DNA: TGTGCCAGCAGTTACGAGGCGGGCTCCTACAATGAGCAGTTCTTC. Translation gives CASSYEAGSYNEQFF.

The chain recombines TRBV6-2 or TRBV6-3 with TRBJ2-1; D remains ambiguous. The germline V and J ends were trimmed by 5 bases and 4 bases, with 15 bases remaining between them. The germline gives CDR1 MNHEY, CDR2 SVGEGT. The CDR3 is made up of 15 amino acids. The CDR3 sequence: CASSNREGSYNEQFF. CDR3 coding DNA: TGTGCCAGCAGTAATAGAGAAGGTTCGTACAATGAGCAGTTCTTC.

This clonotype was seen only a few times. The CDR3: CATRGSYEQYF. The DNA for the CDR3 is TGTGCCACTCGCGGGTCCTACGAGCAGTACTTC. The chain recombines TRBV28 with TRBJ2-7; a possible D gene is TRBD2 (5 bases). The ends were cut back, 10 bases at V and 1 base at J, with 8 bases in the middle. From germline, CDR1 is MDHEN and CDR2 SYDVKM. The CDR3 runs 11 residues.

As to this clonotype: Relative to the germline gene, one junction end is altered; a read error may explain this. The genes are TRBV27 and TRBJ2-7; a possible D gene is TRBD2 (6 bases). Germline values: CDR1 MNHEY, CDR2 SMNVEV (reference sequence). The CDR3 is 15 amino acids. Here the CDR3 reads CAGSLLGTDSYEQYF. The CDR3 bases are TGTGCCGGCAGTTTATTGGGGACTGATTCCTACGAGCAGTACTTC.

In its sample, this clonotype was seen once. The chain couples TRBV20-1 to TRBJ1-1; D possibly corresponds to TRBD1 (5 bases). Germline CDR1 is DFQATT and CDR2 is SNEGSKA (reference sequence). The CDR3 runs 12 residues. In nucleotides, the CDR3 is TGCAGCCCCGGGGGAGGGGACACTGAAGCTTTCTTT. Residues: CSPGGGDTEAFF.

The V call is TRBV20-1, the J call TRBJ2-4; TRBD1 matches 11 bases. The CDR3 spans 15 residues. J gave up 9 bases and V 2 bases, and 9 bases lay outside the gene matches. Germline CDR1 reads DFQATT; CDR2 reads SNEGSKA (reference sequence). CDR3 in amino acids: CSARTDLGQGVIQYF. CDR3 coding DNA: TGCAGTGCTAGAACGGACCTGGGACAGGGGGTCATTCAGTACTTC.

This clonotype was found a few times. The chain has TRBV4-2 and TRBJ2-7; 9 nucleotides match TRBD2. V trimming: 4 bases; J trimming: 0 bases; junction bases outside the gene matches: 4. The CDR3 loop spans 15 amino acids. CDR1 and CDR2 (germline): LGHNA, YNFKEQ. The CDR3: CASSRETSGSYEQYF. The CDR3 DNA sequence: TGTGCCAGCAGCCGTGAGACTAGCGGCTCCTACGAGCAGTACTTC.

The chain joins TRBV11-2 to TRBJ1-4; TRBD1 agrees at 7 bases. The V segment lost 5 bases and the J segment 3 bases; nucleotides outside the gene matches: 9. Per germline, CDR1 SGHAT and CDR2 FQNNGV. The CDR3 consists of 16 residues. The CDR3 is CASSGGPGQPNEKLFF. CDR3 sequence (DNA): TGTGCCAGCAGCGGAGGACCGGGACAGCCTAATGAAAAACTGTTTTTT.

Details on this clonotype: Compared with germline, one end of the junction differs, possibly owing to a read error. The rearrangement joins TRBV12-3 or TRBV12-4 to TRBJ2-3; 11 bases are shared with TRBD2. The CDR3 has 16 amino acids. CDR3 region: CACSFTSGGMTDTQYF. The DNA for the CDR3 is TGTGCCTGCAGTTTTACTAGCGGGGGAATGACAGATACGCAGTATTTT.

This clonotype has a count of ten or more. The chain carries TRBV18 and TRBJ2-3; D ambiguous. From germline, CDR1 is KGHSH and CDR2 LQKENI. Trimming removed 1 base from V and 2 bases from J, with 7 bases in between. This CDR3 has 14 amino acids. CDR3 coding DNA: TGTGCCAGCTCACCACTGGGCAACACAGATACGCAGTATTTT. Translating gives CASSPLGNTDTQYF.

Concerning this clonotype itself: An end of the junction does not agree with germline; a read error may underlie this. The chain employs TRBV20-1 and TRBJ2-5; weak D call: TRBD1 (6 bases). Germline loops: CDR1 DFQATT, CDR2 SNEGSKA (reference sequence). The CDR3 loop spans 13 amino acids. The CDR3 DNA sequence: TGCAGTGCTTCCAGGGGCGGGTGGGAGACCCGGTACTTC. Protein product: CSASRGGWETRYF.

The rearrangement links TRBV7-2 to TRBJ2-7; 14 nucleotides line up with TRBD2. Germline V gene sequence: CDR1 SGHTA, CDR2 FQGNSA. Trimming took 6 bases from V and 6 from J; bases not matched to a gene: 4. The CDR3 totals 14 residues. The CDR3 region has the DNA TGTGCCAGCAGTCAGACTAGCGGGGGGGCCGAGCAGTACTTC. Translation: CASSQTSGGAEQYF.

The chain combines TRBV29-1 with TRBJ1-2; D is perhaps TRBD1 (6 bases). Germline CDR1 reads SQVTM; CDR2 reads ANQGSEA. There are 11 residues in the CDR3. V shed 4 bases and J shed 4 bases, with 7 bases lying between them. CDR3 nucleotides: TGCAGCGTTGCAGGGGTCTATGGCTACACCTTC. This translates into CSVAGVYGYTF.

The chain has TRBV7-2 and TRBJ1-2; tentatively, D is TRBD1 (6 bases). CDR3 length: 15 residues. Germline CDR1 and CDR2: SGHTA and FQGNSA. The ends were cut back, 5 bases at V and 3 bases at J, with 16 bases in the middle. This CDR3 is CASSPRGGGDYGYTF. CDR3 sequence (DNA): TGTGCCAGCAGCCCTCGGGGGGGCGGCGACTATGGCTACACCTTC.

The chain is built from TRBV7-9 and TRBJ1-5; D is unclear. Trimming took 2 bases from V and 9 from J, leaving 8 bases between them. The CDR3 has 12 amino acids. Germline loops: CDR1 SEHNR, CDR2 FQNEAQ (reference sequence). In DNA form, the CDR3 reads TGTGCCAGCAGCTTATCGGCCGGGCCCCAGCATTTT. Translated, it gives CASSLSAGPQHF.

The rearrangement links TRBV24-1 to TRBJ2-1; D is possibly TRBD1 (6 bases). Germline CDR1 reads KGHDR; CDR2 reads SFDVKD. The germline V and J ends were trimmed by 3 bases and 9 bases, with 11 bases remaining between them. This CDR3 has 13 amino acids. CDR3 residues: CATSDHRAPEQFF. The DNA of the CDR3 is TGTGCCACCAGTGATCACAGGGCTCCTGAGCAGTTCTTC.